This TCR beta chain is from a study of cytomegalovirus exposure and HLA in healthy donors. Study conclusions and caveats: Productive rates of about 87% or about 30% were seen for most TCR beta V segments in an earlier analysis. Three CMV-associated chains were confirmed in vitro to be specific for CMV antigens. On later analysis, the bulk of CMV-associated TCR beta chains appeared to be HLA-restricted.

Looked up from germline, CDR1 is SGHRS and CDR2 is YFSETQ. V lost 5 bases and J lost 2; bases outside the gene matches: 6. The CDR3 consists of 15 residues. With 60 Vbeta and 13 Jbeta primers, the PCR was carried out. The table came from immunoSEQ multiplex PCR; TCRdb's copy has only in-frame clones and leaves some out. Of 130,000 or so clones listed, less than 90% are singletons. There were likely unrecorded immune exposures, though donors were nominally healthy when sampled. Remarks on this clone: Its antigen is not known.

The rearrangement links TRBV5-1 to TRBJ2-2, with 7 bases lining up with TRBD1. The clonotype comes from a man in his forties in good health and CMV-seronegative. Sequenced input: PBMCs. The CDR3 spells CASRFRDSNTGELFF. As DNA, the CDR3 is TGCGCCAGCAGGTTCCGGGACAGCAACACCGGGGAGCTGTTTTTT.